The source of this T cell receptor beta chain is a study of blood T cell repertoires in COVID-19. Authors' processing steps: Nucleated cell number was recorded as an estimate derived from reference gene primer amplification. TCRdb's copy holds only in-frame clones and misses some; the assay was immunoSEQ multiplex PCR. V and J calls and clone size are given by that table; D and trimming were obtained from the DNA. The sample yields 85,000 to 100,000 clones, roughly four fifths seen once. The V gene's germline CDR1 is SGHRS and CDR2 YFSETQ. Trimming took off 1 base at V and 4 bases at J, with 11 bases between the two ends. The length of the CDR3 is 14 residues. Patients of the Seattle cohort, enrolled during active infection, were followed longitudinally.

The genes are TRBV5-1 and TRBJ1-2; D remains unclear. The TCR was taken from an elderly man with COVID-19, enrolled during active disease. The sequenced sample was peripheral blood. The DNA of the CDR3 is TGCGCCAGCAGCTTGATGGAGGGAACCTATGGCTACACCTTC. Amino acids: CASSLMEGTYGYTF.